What follows is one T cell receptor beta chain and its context. The antigen is unknown. The data belong to a study of T-cell reconstitution after alpha-beta-depleted transplantation in children. Study-wide results and caveats: Day-60 TCRbeta diversity that was high in some patients was derived from surviving recipient T cells and thymic progenitors. Newly made T cells mostly supplied T-cell counts and diversity one year after transplant. As was reported, about two months after transplant, alpha-beta T cells came from several hundred expanded graft clones.

This sample's TCRbeta library carried unique molecular identifier barcodes. TCRdb fed the PCR reads into MiXCR, producing one record per CDR3 protein. The data show about 830,000 distinct CDR3 sequences, roughly 15% seen once. Germline V CDR1 and CDR2: SGHDN, FVKESK. V was shortened by 1 base and J by 7 bases, with 14 bases between the two germline ends. The CDR3 extends over 15 amino acids. The input for sequencing was PBMCs, mostly from graft donor cells, taken 360 days after TCRalphabeta/CD19-depleted stem cell transplant. The chain has TRBV14 and TRBJ2-1; D remains unclear. This sequence was found in a male patient between 10 and 17 years old who had a stem cell transplant for acute lymphoblastic leukemia, so the T cells may come from the graft donor. DNA for the CDR3: TGTGCCAGCAGCCAAGCTCTACCGCGTGTGAATGAGCAGTTCTTC. Amino acids: CASSQALPRVNEQFF.